Detailed here is one T cell receptor beta chain. These data are taken from a study of blood T cell repertoires in COVID-19. Whole-study context: COVID-19 samples from acute and convalescent phases originated in the United States, Italy and Spain. Sources were T cells, B-cell-depleted T cells, or PBMCs; the material itself was cDNA or gDNA.

Seattle patients were enrolled while actively infected and followed longitudinally. The CDR3 has 17 residues. Germline assignment: CDR1 MNHEY and CDR2 SMNVEV (reference sequence). J was trimmed by 0 bases and V by 1 base; bases with no gene match: 9. The authors' processing: It was from reference gene primer amplification that nucleated cell counts were estimated. The table came from immunoSEQ multiplex PCR; TCRdb's copy has only in-frame clones and leaves some out. V, J and clone size are those of that table, while D and trimming were read from the DNA. The sample lists 310,000 or so clones, 91% occurring once.

This sequence joins TRBV27 and TRBJ2-7, with 7 bases that match TRBD1. Input material: peripheral blood. The clonotype was recovered from a woman in her twenties or thirties with COVID-19, enrolled during active disease. CDR3 bases: TGTGCCAGCAGTTTATTACGACCGACAGGGAGCTCCTACGAGCAGTACTTC. Residues: CASSLLRPTGSSYEQYF.